A single sample gave rise to the 32 T cell receptor beta chains below, sequenced in a study of T cells in Graves' hyperthyroidism and ophthalmopathy. The CDR3 regions of TCR beta were amplified from RNA transcripts. With the HTBI primer set, the TCR CDR3 went through a first round of RT-PCR. TCRdb itself ran the multiplex PCR reads through MiXCR, one entry per CDR3 protein. The data contain approximately 700,000 distinct CDR3 sequences, about a sixth of them singletons. The sequenced sample was blood. These TCRs come from a man aged 18 to 30 with Graves' hyperthyroidism.

The V call is TRBV6-1, the J call TRBJ2-5; perhaps TRBD2 as D (7 bases). Trimming shortened V by 2 bases and J by 5 bases, and 15 bases separated the two germline ends. The CDR3 consists of 15 residues. CDR1 is MNHNS, CDR2 SASEGT, per germline. CDR3 sequence (DNA): TGTGCCAGCAGTGAATTGTGGGAGGGGGGGGAGACCCAGTACTTC. It is translated as CASSELWEGGETQYF.

This clonotype was counted between two and nine times. The chain carries TRBV7-9 and TRBJ2-7; 7 bases align to TRBD2. The CDR3 sequence is 13 residues long. Per the germline V gene, CDR1 is SEHNR and CDR2 is FQNEAQ (reference sequence). The J segment lost 0 bases and the V segment lost 8 bases, leaving 4 bases of the junction unmatched. CDR3 nucleotide sequence: TGTGCCAGCGACATAGCGGGCTCCTACGAGCAGTACTTC. Protein: CASDIAGSYEQYF.

The chain uses TRBV12-5 and TRBJ2-1; D remains unclear. The CDR3 spans 10 residues. Deletions cut 2 bases from V and 15 bases from J, with 8 bases between. Germline V gene data show CDR1 as LGHNT and CDR2 as FRNRAP. The CDR3 sequence: CASGLPLLFF. The CDR3 bases are TGTGCTAGTGGTTTGCCCCTGCTGTTCTTC.

Turning to this clonotype: This sequence may be a read error, since a much larger clone differs from it by one base. The chain couples TRBV28 to TRBJ1-1; 7 nucleotides line up with TRBD1. CDR3 length: 14 residues. CDR1 and CDR2 (germline): MDHEN, SYDVKM. V trimming: 7 bases; J trimming: 3 bases; junction bases outside the gene matches: 8. The CDR3 reads CASTLKGADTEAFF. CDR3 nucleotide sequence: TGTGCCAGCACCTTAAAGGGGGCAGACACTGAAGCTTTCTTT.

This clonotype was seen a few times. V gene TRBV30 combines with J gene TRBJ2-2, with D uncertain. CDR3 length: 13 residues. Germline V gene data show CDR1 as GTSNPN and CDR2 as SVGIG (reference sequence). The V and J ends lost 4 bases and 1 base respectively, with 7 bases between them. CDR3 sequence reads: CAWTRQNTGELFF. Here the CDR3 DNA reads TGTGCCTGGACGCGGCAGAACACCGGGGAGCTGTTTTTT.

The chain couples TRBV20-1 to TRBJ1-1; the D is unclear. V shed 4 bases and J shed 2 bases, with 8 bases lying between them. This CDR3 has 12 residues. From germline, CDR1 is DFQATT and CDR2 SNEGSKA (reference sequence). CDR3 DNA sequence: TGCAGTGCTAAGGCAGAAAACACTGAAGCTTTCTTT. Residues: CSAKAENTEAFF.

This clonotype was found many times. The chain carries TRBV7-2 and TRBJ2-1, with 8 bases identical to TRBD2. The length of the CDR3 is 15 residues. The germline gives CDR1 SGHTA, CDR2 FQGNSA. The junction had 5 bases not matched to a gene; V was cut back by 5 bases and J by 2 bases. CDR3 bases: TGTGCCAGCAGCGTCCGACTAGCGACCTACAATGAGCAGTTCTTC. As protein: CASSVRLATYNEQFF.

This clonotype was detected a few times. CDR3 nucleotides: TGTGCCAGCACCCGGGACGGGAGGAGCACAGATACGCAGTATTTT. This translates into CASTRDGRSTDTQYF. V is TRBV7-3 and J is TRBJ2-3; the match to TRBD2 covers 7 bases. The germline CDR1 and CDR2 sequences are SGHTA and FQGTGA. V lost 7 bases, J lost 0 bases, and 7 bases stayed unmatched. This CDR3 spans 15 amino acids. The full variable domain, rest sourced from reference TRBV7-3 and TRBJ2-3, is GAGVSQTPSNKVTEKGKYVELRCDPISGHTALYWYRQSLGQGPEFLIYFQGTGAADDSGLPNDRFFAVRPEGSVSTLKIQRTERGDSAVYLCASTRDGRSTDTQYFGPGTRLTVL.

This clonotype turned up a few times. This chain joins TRBV20-1 and TRBJ2-4; perhaps TRBD2 as D (6 bases). Germline V gene data show CDR1 as DFQATT and CDR2 as SNEGSKA (reference sequence). This CDR3 is built from 13 residues. The ends were cut back, 1 base at V and 8 bases at J, with 12 bases in the middle. CDR3 DNA sequence: TGCAGTGCTAGAGGGAGGGGTCGGGACATTCAGTACTTC. Translating it yields CSARGRGRDIQYF.

This clonotype was recorded at least ten times. The chain has TRBV12-3 or TRBV12-4 and TRBJ1-4; 9 positions agree with TRBD1. The CDR3 consists of 14 residues. V lost 6 bases and J lost 5; bases outside the gene matches: 4. CDR3 nucleotide sequence: TGTGCCAGCAGCCGGACAGGGGTGAATGAAAAACTGTTTTTT. Its protein product is CASSRTGVNEKLFF.

This clonotype was observed once. J is TRBJ1-2 and V is TRBV19; D is perhaps TRBD1 (6 bases). Germline V lookup: CDR1 LNHDA, CDR2 SQIVND (reference sequence). Trimming cost V 7 bases and J 6 bases, with 18 bases left between them. There are 14 residues in the CDR3. The CDR3: CASTLLPQGHGYTF. CDR3 DNA sequence: TGTGCCAGTACCTTATTGCCACAGGGTCATGGCTACACCTTC.

The genes are TRBV5-1 and TRBJ2-2, with D perhaps TRBD1 (6 bases). The CDR3 runs to 17 residues. V shed 1 base and J shed 3 bases, with 16 bases lying between them. CDR1 is SGHRS, CDR2 YFSETQ, per germline. CDR3: CASSLNRAHGDTGELFF. In nucleotides, the CDR3 is TGCGCCAGCAGCTTGAACAGGGCCCACGGGGACACCGGGGAGCTGTTTTTT.

This clonotype was counted ten times or more. The genes are TRBV6-1 and TRBJ1-5; D remains unclear. CDR1 and CDR2 from the germline V gene are MNHNS and SASEGT. V lost 4 bases and J 0 bases, leaving 19 bases between the germline ends. This CDR3 is built from 18 residues. The CDR3 DNA sequence: TGTGCCAGCAGTGGGCCCTTGGACCGGACCTATAGCAATCAGCCCCAGCATTTT. It codes for CASSGPLDRTYSNQPQHF.

This clonotype was recorded at least ten times. V is TRBV2 and J is TRBJ2-7, with 9 bases matching TRBD1. This CDR3 is built from 15 residues. The germline CDR1 and CDR2 sequences are SNHLY and FYNNEI. The J segment lost 5 bases and the V segment lost 1 base, leaving 6 bases of the junction unmatched. As DNA, the CDR3 is TGTGCCAGCAGTGAAGGAGGGACAGGGATCGACGAGCAGTACTTC. Amino acids: CASSEGGTGIDEQYF.

Details on this clonotype: A read error may be the cause here, since a much bigger clone is one base away. Since the CDR3 does not end with the conserved phenylalanine or tryptophan, this likely comes from a read error. The rearrangement links TRBV18 to TRBJ1-1; D gene unclear. Germline V lookup: CDR1 KGHSH, CDR2 LQKENI. V lost 6 bases, J lost 7 bases, and 15 bases lay in between. The CDR3 totals 13 residues. CDR3 nucleotide sequence: TGTGCCAGCTCTCCTGCCTTGACGGGTGAAGCTTTCTCT. Amino acids: CASSPALTGEAFS.

V usage is TRBV19 and J usage is TRBJ2-2; 9 positions match TRBD2. V lost 0 bases, J lost 4 bases, and 3 bases stayed unmatched. Germline-derived CDR1 and CDR2 are LNHDA and SQIVND (reference sequence). The CDR3 runs 16 residues. The CDR3 bases are TGTGCCAGTAGTATAGAACTAGCGGGCGGCACCGGGGAGCTGTTTTTT. The encoded protein is CASSIELAGGTGELFF.

The chain is built from TRBV25-1 and TRBJ2-7; 9 bases fit TRBD1. The CDR3 has 16 amino acids. Germline loops: CDR1 MGHDK, CDR2 SYGVNS. V shed 1 base, J shed 1 base, and the junction held 5 bases outside the gene matches. The CDR3 nucleotides read TGTGCCAGCAGTGAATTTGGGACAGGGATATCCTACGAGCAGTACTTC. It specifies CASSEFGTGISYEQYF.

This clonotype was recorded at least ten times. The rearrangement uses TRBV28 and TRBJ2-7, with a weak D call TRBD1 (6 bases). V was shortened by 8 bases and J by 1 base, with 18 bases between the two germline ends. In germline, CDR1 is MDHEN, CDR2 SYDVKM. This CDR3 is 15 amino acids long. The CDR3 DNA follows: TGTGCCAGCTCCTGGAAGGGACACCTTTCCTACGAGCAGTACTTC. Translated, it gives CASSWKGHLSYEQYF.

The chain has TRBV30 and TRBJ2-4, with D possibly TRBD2 on 5 matching bases. Trimming took 2 bases from V and 7 from J, leaving 12 bases between them. This CDR3 is 13 amino acids long. From germline, CDR1 is GTSNPN and CDR2 SVGIG (reference sequence). This chain's CDR3 is CAWSKLVQNIQYF. The CDR3 DNA follows: TGTGCCTGGAGTAAACTAGTTCAGAACATTCAGTACTTC.

The rearrangement links TRBV7-9 to TRBJ1-2; D is undetermined. The CDR3 is made up of 15 amino acids. V was trimmed by 2 bases and J by 6 bases, leaving 16 bases between them. Germline V gene lookup returns CDR1 SEHNR and CDR2 FQNEAQ (reference sequence). CDR3 sequence reads: CASSLSAQLRNGYTF. The DNA for the CDR3 is TGTGCCAGCAGCTTAAGCGCACAGTTGAGAAATGGCTACACCTTC.

The sample holds a few counts of this clonotype. The V gene is TRBV29-1, the J gene TRBJ2-7, with 8 bases that match TRBD1. Per the germline V gene, CDR1 is SQVTM and CDR2 is ANQGSEA. Trimming at V came to 0 bases and at J to 2 bases, leaving 6 bases not matched to a gene. The CDR3 covers 15 residues. Here the CDR3 reads CSVEDPGGSAYEQYF. For the CDR3, the DNA is TGCAGCGTTGAAGATCCAGGGGGCTCGGCCTACGAGCAGTACTTC.

This clonotype was counted many times. The chain links TRBV28 to TRBJ2-7; the D gene is possibly TRBD1 (5 bases). The CDR3 has 15 amino acids. The germline V and J ends were trimmed by 1 base and 4 bases, with 14 bases remaining between them. CDR1 and CDR2 from the germline V gene are MDHEN and SYDVKM. CDR3 nucleotides: TGTGCCAGCAGTTTATTTAGGGGCCATGAATACGAGCAGTACTTC. This encodes CASSLFRGHEYEQYF.

This clonotype turned up a few times. This chain uses TRBV12-3 or TRBV12-4 with TRBJ1-2, with a weak D call TRBD1 (6 bases). The CDR3 has 16 amino acids. With 6 bases removed from V and 4 bases from J, the gap between germline ends came to 21 bases. For the CDR3, the DNA is TGTGCCAGCAGCCCTACCCGGACAGCGTCGAGCTATGGCTACACCTTC. This codes for CASSPTRTASSYGYTF.

This clonotype was observed at least ten times. The chain carries TRBV3-1 and TRBJ2-1; 10 positions agree with TRBD2. V trimming: 3 bases; J trimming: 3 bases; junction bases outside the gene matches: 5. The CDR3 is 16 residues long. Germline CDR1 and CDR2: LGHDT and YNNKEL (reference sequence). This CDR3 is CASSQRLAGLYNEQFF. The CDR3 bases are TGTGCCAGCAGCCAGCGACTAGCGGGTCTCTACAATGAGCAGTTCTTC.

The chain recombines TRBV6-1 with TRBJ2-2, with TRBD2 matching 12 bases. The ends lost 5 bases at V and 2 bases at J; junction bases unmatched: 6. Germline V CDR1 and CDR2: MNHNS, SASEGT. This CDR3 has 17 residues. CDR3 amino acids: CASSRAGLAGNTGELFF. The CDR3, as DNA: TGTGCCAGCAGTCGGGCTGGACTAGCGGGAAACACCGGGGAGCTGTTTTTT.

The V gene is TRBV30, the J gene TRBJ1-4; D not resolved. The germline V gene encodes CDR1 GTSNPN and CDR2 SVGIG (reference sequence). The CDR3 covers 13 residues. The ends were cut back, 2 bases at V and 8 bases at J, with 12 bases in the middle. The DNA for the CDR3 is TGTGCCTGGAGTTTGGAGGGCCGGGAAAAACTGTTTTTT. Its translation is CAWSLEGREKLFF.

The chain recombines TRBV30 with TRBJ2-7; D may be TRBD1 (7 bases). Germline V gene data show CDR1 as GTSNPN and CDR2 as SVGIG (reference sequence). This CDR3 is built from 14 residues. V lost 4 bases and J lost 2, with 15 bases in between. Here the CDR3 DNA reads TGTGCCTGGACTGTTGGCAGGGGGGCCTACGAGCAGTACTTC. Its protein product is CAWTVGRGAYEQYF. Using reference TRBV30 and TRBJ2-7 for the parts outside the CDR3, the full variable domain is SQTIHQWPATLVQPVGSPLSLECTVEGTSNPNLYWYRQAAGRGLQLLFYSVGIGQISSEVPQNLSASRPQDRQFILSSKKLLLSDSGFYLCAWTVGRGAYEQYFGPGTRLTVT.

This clonotype was detected ten times or more. The chain carries TRBV28 and TRBJ1-4, with no clear D. Deletions cut 6 bases from V and 8 bases from J, with 16 bases between. The CDR3 totals 14 residues. Germline V gene sequence: CDR1 MDHEN, CDR2 SYDVKM. CDR3 nucleotide sequence: TGTGCCAGCAGCACGACATTGGATGGAGAAAAACTGTTTTTT. Translation gives CASSTTLDGEKLFF.

This clonotype was picked up a small number of times. CDR3 in DNA: TGTGCCAGCAGCTTGGTCGATAGCAATCAGCCCCAGCATTTT. As protein: CASSLVDSNQPQHF. This chain connects TRBV5-6 to TRBJ1-5, with no clear D. The CDR3 runs 14 residues. The V and J ends lost 0 bases and 0 bases respectively, with 4 bases between them. Looked up from germline, CDR1 is SGHDT and CDR2 is YYEEEE.

The chain employs TRBV9 and TRBJ2-1; the D gene could be TRBD1 or TRBD2 (5 bases each). The germline V and J ends were trimmed by 1 base and 0 bases, with 11 bases remaining between them. Germline loops: CDR1 SGDLS, CDR2 YYNGEE. This CDR3 region has 16 residues. DNA for the CDR3: TGTGCCAGCAGCGTATCGGCAGGGAGCTCCTACAATGAGCAGTTCTTC. This codes for CASSVSAGSSYNEQFF.

This clonotype was seen repeatedly, ten times or more. The rearrangement uses TRBV2 and TRBJ1-5, with a possible D match to TRBD1 (5 bases). Between the trimmed V and J ends, which lost 8 bases and 3 bases, there was a span of 17 bases. The CDR3 is 15 amino acids. Germline values: CDR1 SNHLY, CDR2 FYNNEI. CDR3 sequence: CASSGRQKLNQPQHF. CDR3 DNA: TGTGCCAGCTCGGGACGGCAGAAACTCAATCAGCCCCAGCATTTT.

This clonotype was counted ten times or more. The chain employs TRBV20-1 and TRBJ1-1, with 9 positions matching TRBD1. V trimming: 6 bases; J trimming: 3 bases; junction bases outside the gene matches: 2. Per the germline V gene, CDR1 is DFQATT and CDR2 is SNEGSKA (reference sequence). CDR3 length: 12 residues. For the CDR3, the DNA is TGCAGTGCCCGGACAGGGGACACTGAAGCTTTCTTT. It specifies CSARTGDTEAFF.